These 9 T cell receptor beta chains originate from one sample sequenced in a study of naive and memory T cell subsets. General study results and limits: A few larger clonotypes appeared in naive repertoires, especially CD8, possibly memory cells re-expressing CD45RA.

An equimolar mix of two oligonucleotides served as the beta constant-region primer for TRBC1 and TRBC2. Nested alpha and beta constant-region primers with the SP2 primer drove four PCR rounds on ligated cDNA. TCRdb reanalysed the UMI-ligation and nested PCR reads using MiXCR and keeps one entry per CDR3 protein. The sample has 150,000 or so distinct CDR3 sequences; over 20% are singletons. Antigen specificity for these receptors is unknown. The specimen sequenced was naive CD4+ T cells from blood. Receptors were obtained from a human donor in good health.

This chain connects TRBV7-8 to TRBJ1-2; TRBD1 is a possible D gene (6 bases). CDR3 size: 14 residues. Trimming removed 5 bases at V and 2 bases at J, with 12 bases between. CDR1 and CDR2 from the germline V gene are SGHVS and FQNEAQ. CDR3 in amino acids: CASSLGHLNYGYTF. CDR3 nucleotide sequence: TGTGCCAGCAGCCTGGGACATTTGAACTATGGCTACACCTTC.

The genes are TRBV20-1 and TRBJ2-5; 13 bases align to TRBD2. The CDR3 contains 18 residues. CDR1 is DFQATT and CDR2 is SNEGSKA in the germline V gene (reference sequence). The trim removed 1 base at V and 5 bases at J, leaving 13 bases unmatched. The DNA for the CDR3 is TGCAGTGCTAGAGGGACTAGCGGGAGAGAGTACGGGAGGGAGACCCAGTACTTC. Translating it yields CSARGTSGREYGRETQYF.

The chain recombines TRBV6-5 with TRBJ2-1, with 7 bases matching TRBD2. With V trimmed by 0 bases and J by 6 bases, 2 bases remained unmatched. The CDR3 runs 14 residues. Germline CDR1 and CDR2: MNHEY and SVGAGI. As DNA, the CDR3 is TGTGCCAGCAGTTACTCAAGGACTAGCAATGAGCAGTTCTTC. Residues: CASSYSRTSNEQFF.

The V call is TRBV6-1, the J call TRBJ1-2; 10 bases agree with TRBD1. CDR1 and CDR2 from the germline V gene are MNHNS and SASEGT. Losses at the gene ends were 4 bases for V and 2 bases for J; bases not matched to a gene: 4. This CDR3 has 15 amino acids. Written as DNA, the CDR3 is TGTGCCAGCAGTGCCGACAGGGGGCTGAACTATGGCTACACCTTC. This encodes CASSADRGLNYGYTF.

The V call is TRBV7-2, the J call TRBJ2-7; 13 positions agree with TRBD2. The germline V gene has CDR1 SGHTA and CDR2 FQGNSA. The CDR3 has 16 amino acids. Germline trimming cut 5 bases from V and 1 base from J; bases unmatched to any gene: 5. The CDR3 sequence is CASSRGGLAGSYEQYF. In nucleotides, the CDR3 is TGTGCCAGCAGCCGAGGGGGACTAGCGGGATCCTACGAGCAGTACTTC.

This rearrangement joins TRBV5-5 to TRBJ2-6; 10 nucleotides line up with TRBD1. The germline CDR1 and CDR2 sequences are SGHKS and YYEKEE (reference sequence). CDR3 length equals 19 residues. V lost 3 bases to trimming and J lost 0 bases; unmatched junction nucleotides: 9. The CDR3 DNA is TGTGCCAGCAGCTCGGCGGGACAGGGGTTACCCTCTGGGGCCAACGTCCTGACTTTC. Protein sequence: CASSSAGQGLPSGANVLTF.

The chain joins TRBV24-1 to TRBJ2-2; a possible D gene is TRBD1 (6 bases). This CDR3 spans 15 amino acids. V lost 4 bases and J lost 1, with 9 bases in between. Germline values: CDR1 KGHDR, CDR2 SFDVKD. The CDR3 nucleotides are TGTGCCACCAGTGACCCGACAGGGAACACCGGGGAGCTGTTTTTT. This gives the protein CATSDPTGNTGELFF.

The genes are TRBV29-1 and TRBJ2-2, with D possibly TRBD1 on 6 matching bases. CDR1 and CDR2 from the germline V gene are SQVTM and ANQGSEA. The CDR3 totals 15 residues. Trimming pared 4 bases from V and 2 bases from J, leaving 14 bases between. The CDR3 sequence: CSVASNRANTGELFF. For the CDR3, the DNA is TGCAGCGTTGCTAGCAACAGGGCTAACACCGGGGAGCTGTTTTTT.

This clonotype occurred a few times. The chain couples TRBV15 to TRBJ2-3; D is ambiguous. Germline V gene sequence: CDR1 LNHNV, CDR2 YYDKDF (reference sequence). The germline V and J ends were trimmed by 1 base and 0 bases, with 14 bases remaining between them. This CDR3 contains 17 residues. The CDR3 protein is CATSRVAAGSSTDTQYF. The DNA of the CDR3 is TGTGCCACCAGCAGAGTCGCGGCAGGTAGTAGCACAGATACGCAGTATTTT.